The 20 T cell receptor beta chains listed next were all sequenced from one sample in a study of regulatory T cells in long-lasting Graves disease. For TCR beta, libraries came from iRepertoire HTBI primers and Arm-PCR of CDR3 regions. TCRdb re-derived calls from the multiplex PCR reads in MiXCR, one entry per CDR3 protein. The top ten hold 18% of the sample, which has hundreds of thousands of distinct CDR3 sequences, approximately 15% seen once. Time point indicated: newly diagnosed GD, antithyroid drugs for less than 3 months. PBMC-derived RNA was used for the TCR library. This sample also appeared in a second study, on T cells in Graves' hyperthyroidism and ophthalmopathy.

This specimen was peripheral blood mononuclear cells (PBMCs), taken at new diagnosis, from a patient treated with antithyroid drugs. Receptor source: a woman aged 30 to 39 with Graves disease.

The rearrangement joins TRBV5-1 to TRBJ1-6, with D perhaps matching TRBD1 (5 bases). V was pared by 4 bases and J by 5 bases, with 13 bases between. CDR1 is SGHRS and CDR2 is YFSETQ in the germline V gene. CDR3 length: 15 residues. CDR3 nucleotides: TGCGCCAGCAGCCCACAGGATGGGAATAATTCACCCCTCCACTTT. It yields the protein CASSPQDGNNSPLHF.

Many counts were recorded for this clonotype. This chain connects TRBV5-1 to TRBJ1-1, with D perhaps matching TRBD1 (5 bases). The V and J ends lost 4 bases and 6 bases respectively, with 22 bases between them. Germline CDR1 and CDR2: SGHRS and YFSETQ. The CDR3 has 16 amino acids. The CDR3 DNA is TGCGCCAGCAGCGTCGTTCAAGGGCCGGGGGATCCTGAAGCTTTCTTT. Translating gives CASSVVQGPGDPEAFF.

The table lists this clonotype with a few counts. The V call is TRBV6-1, the J call TRBJ1-2; D gene uncertain. The CDR3 sequence is 13 residues long. Germline V gene lookup returns CDR1 MNHNS and CDR2 SASEGT. V lost 7 bases and J 7 bases, leaving 16 bases between the germline ends. CDR3 DNA sequence: TGTGCCAGCACTCACCTCCAGGAGGCTGGCTACACCTTC. Translation gives CASTHLQEAGYTF.

This clonotype occurred a few times. This chain links TRBV19 with TRBJ2-1; 9 bases map to TRBD2. This CDR3 is 16 amino acids long. V dropped 4 bases and J dropped 4; count of bases not matched to a gene: 8. Germline values: CDR1 LNHDA, CDR2 SQIVND (reference sequence). The CDR3 nucleotides are TGTGCCAGTAGTAGAAATAGCGGGAGAGGGTACAATGAGCAGTTCTTC. Translating gives CASSRNSGRGYNEQFF.

This chain links TRBV2 with TRBJ2-1, with TRBD2 matching 9 bases. Trimming cost V 6 bases and J 7 bases; bases outside gene matches: 4. Germline assignment: CDR1 SNHLY and CDR2 FYNNEI. The CDR3 covers 13 residues. In nucleotides, the CDR3 is TGTGCCAGCAGAGATCTAGCGGGAAATGAGCAGTTCTTC. It specifies CASRDLAGNEQFF.

This clonotype appeared many times. The chain uses TRBV28 and TRBJ1-4, with 7 bases matching TRBD1. V shed 7 bases and J 8 bases; nucleotides not matched to a gene: 16. The CDR3 is made up of 16 amino acids. The germline V gene has CDR1 MDHEN and CDR2 SYDVKM. Here the CDR3 reads CASNGQGGSPWEKLFF. CDR3 in DNA: TGTGCCAGCAACGGTCAGGGGGGGTCCCCTTGGGAAAAACTGTTTTTT. The full variable domain, with the rest looked up from reference TRBV28 and TRBJ1-4, is DVKVTQSSRYLVKRTGEKVFLECVQDMDHENMFWYRQDPGLGLRLIYFSYDVKMKEKGDIPEGYSVSREKKERFSLILESASTNQTSMYLCASNGQGGSPWEKLFFGSGTQLSVL.

The table lists this clonotype with many counts. J is TRBJ2-7 and V is TRBV3-1, with TRBD1 matching 12 bases. The junction had 9 bases not matched to a gene; V was cut back by 4 bases and J by 2 bases. CDR1 is LGHDT, CDR2 YNNKEL, per germline (reference sequence). This CDR3 contains 17 residues. CDR3 loop: CASSRGTGGSEAYEQYF. The DNA for the CDR3 is TGTGCCAGCAGCCGGGGGACAGGGGGCTCGGAGGCCTACGAGCAGTACTTC.

There are many counts of this clonotype. The chain has TRBV9 and TRBJ2-7, with TRBD2 matching over 12 bases. Germline V CDR1 and CDR2: SGDLS, YYNGEE. Trimming at V came to 3 bases and at J to 5 bases, leaving 9 bases not matched to a gene. The CDR3 consists of 16 residues. The CDR3 region has the DNA TGTGCCAGCAGCGCAAGACTAGCGGGAGAGAGGGACGAGCAGTACTTC. Its translation is CASSARLAGERDEQYF.

This clonotype was picked up many times. The CDR3 bases are TGTGCCAGCAGTTTACCCCTACTAGCGGGATATCTTTACGAGCAGTACTTC. Translated, it gives CASSLPLLAGYLYEQYF. The chain uses TRBV28 and TRBJ2-7; 10 nucleotides agree with TRBD2. The J segment lost 4 bases and the V segment lost 2 bases, leaving 11 bases of the junction unmatched. Germline V lookup: CDR1 MDHEN, CDR2 SYDVKM. CDR3 length equals 17 residues.

Ten or more counts support this clonotype. The V and J genes are TRBV28 and TRBJ1-2; 7 bases match TRBD1. Looked up from germline, CDR1 is MDHEN and CDR2 is SYDVKM. The CDR3 runs 16 residues. With V trimmed by 7 bases and J by 6 bases, 17 bases remained unmatched. The CDR3 reads CASTLQSTGDVDGYTF. The DNA of the CDR3 is TGTGCCAGCACCCTCCAAAGTACAGGGGACGTCGATGGCTACACCTTC.

Concerning this clonotype: This clone may be a read error of a much larger clone one base away. The rearrangement uses TRBV7-3 and TRBJ2-1; 10 nucleotides agree with TRBD2. The CDR3 extends over 16 amino acids. J lost 6 bases, V lost 5 bases, and 10 bases had no gene match. Germline CDR1 is SGHTA and CDR2 is FQGTGA. CDR3 in DNA: TGTGCCAGCAGCCCCGCTAGCGGGAGCCCCTGCAATGAGCAGTTCTTC. Translating gives CASSPASGSPCNEQFF. The complete variable domain, with remaining parts taken from reference TRBV7-3 and TRBJ2-1, reads GAGVSQTPSNKVTEKGKYVELRCDPISGHTALYWYRQSLGQGPEFLIYFQGTGAADDSGLPNDRFFAVRPEGSVSTLKIQRTERGDSAVYLCASSPASGSPCNEQFFGPGTRLTVL.

As regards this clonotype: Given a much more abundant clone one base away, this may be a read error. The chain combines TRBV27 with TRBJ2-1; 9 bases match TRBD2. Germline V CDR1 and CDR2: MNHEY, SMNVEV (reference sequence). The CDR3 is 16 residues long. The CDR3 DNA is TGTGCCGGCAGTTCGGTTAGCGGGAGATCCTACAATGAGCAGTTCTTC. This translates into CAGSSVSGRSYNEQFF.

V usage is TRBV4-1 and J usage is TRBJ2-7; 7 bases map to TRBD2. V shed 0 bases and J 5 bases; nucleotides not matched to a gene: 4. The CDR3 spans 14 residues. The germline gives CDR1 MGHRA, CDR2 YSYEKL. The CDR3: CASSQDTTSDEQYF. In nucleotides, the CDR3 is TGCGCCAGCAGCCAAGATACCACTAGCGACGAGCAGTACTTC.

In its sample, this clonotype was seen many times. The chain joins TRBV27 to TRBJ2-3, with D perhaps TRBD2 (5 bases). V was pared by 3 bases and J by 2 bases, with 12 bases between. This CDR3 is built from 15 residues. Germline V gene data show CDR1 as MNHEY and CDR2 as SMNVEV (reference sequence). CDR3 amino acids: CASSFSPGTTDTQYF. The CDR3 nucleotides are TGTGCCAGCAGTTTTAGCCCGGGAACCACAGATACGCAGTATTTT.

This clonotype occurred many times. This chain uses TRBV2 with TRBJ1-1, with D possibly matching TRBD1 (6 bases). Per germline, CDR1 SNHLY and CDR2 FYNNEI. Trimming removed 2 bases from V and 0 bases from J, with 10 bases in between. This CDR3 is 15 amino acids long. The CDR3 sequence: CASSELGTMNTEAFF. The DNA for the CDR3 is TGTGCCAGCAGTGAACTCGGGACAATGAACACTGAAGCTTTCTTT.

This clonotype has just a few counts. V is TRBV5-1 and J is TRBJ2-5; D gene uncertain. V lost 3 bases and J 5 bases, leaving 5 bases between the germline ends. Per germline, CDR1 SGHRS and CDR2 YFSETQ. The CDR3 is 11 residues long. DNA for the CDR3: TGCGCCAGCAGCTCGTGGGAGACCCAGTACTTC. Protein product: CASSSWETQYF. Together with reference TRBV5-1 and TRBJ2-5, the CDR3 gives the full variable domain: KAGVTQTPRYLIKTRGQQVTLSCSPISGHRSVSWYQQTPGQGLQFLFEYFSETQRNKGNFPGRFSGRQFSNSRSEMNVSTLELGDSALYLCASSSWETQYFGPGTRLLVL.

As for this clonotype: This may arise from a read error, as a much more abundant clone is one base away. The V gene is TRBV10-3, the J gene TRBJ1-1, with 12 bases matching TRBD1. This CDR3 comprises 18 residues. Germline lookup yields CDR1 ENHRY and CDR2 SYGVKD. J gave up 3 bases and V 1 base, and 9 bases lay outside the gene matches. CDR3 DNA sequence: TGTGCCATCAGTGAGTTACCGGGACAGGGGGCTGGGGACACTGAAGCTTTCTTT. This encodes CAISELPGQGAGDTEAFF.

There are a few counts of this clonotype. This chain connects TRBV5-4 to TRBJ2-1; 10 bases align to TRBD2. The CDR3 totals 15 residues. V trimming: 0 bases; J trimming: 8 bases; junction bases outside the gene matches: 5. CDR1 SGHNT and CDR2 YYREEE come from the germline V gene (reference sequence). CDR3 DNA sequence: TGTGCCAGCAGCTTGGTAGCGGGAGGAAGCGATGAGCAGTTCTTC. Amino acid sequence: CASSLVAGGSDEQFF.

The gene calls are TRBV19 and TRBJ2-1; no definite D call. Germline V gives CDR1 LNHDA, CDR2 SQIVND (reference sequence). The CDR3 is made up of 15 amino acids. Trimming pared 2 bases from V and 2 bases from J, leaving 10 bases between. The chain's CDR3 is CASSIRRDPYNEQFF. The CDR3, as DNA: TGTGCCAGTAGTATACGTAGAGACCCCTACAATGAGCAGTTCTTC.

This clonotype appeared many times. V usage is TRBV11-2 and J usage is TRBJ2-7, with D hard to call. Trimming shortened V by 0 bases and J by 1 base, and 7 bases separated the two germline ends. The CDR3 totals 14 residues. CDR1 SGHAT and CDR2 FQNNGV come from the germline V gene. CDR3: CASSLERASYEQYF. The CDR3 bases are TGTGCCAGCAGCTTAGAAAGGGCATCCTACGAGCAGTACTTC.